These 17 T cell receptor beta chains were sequenced from one sample in a study of technical replicates of blood from several donors. Profiled with immunoSEQ multiplex PCR; TCRdb holds only in-frame clones, not every one. The sample consists of approximately 88,000 clones, around 94% of them appearing once. The material sequenced was T cells isolated from PBMCs. The receptors stem from a human donor in good health.

The chain employs TRBV5-6 and TRBJ2-3; D gene unclear. From germline, CDR1 is SGHDT and CDR2 YYEEEE. Deletions cut 1 base from V and 10 bases from J, with 10 bases between. The CDR3 totals 12 residues. The CDR3 loop is CASSLTQNAQYF. The CDR3 DNA sequence: TGTGCCAGCAGCTTGACCCAGAACGCGCAGTATTTT.

This rearrangement joins TRBV10-1 to TRBJ2-2; 12 bases line up with TRBD2. The CDR3 runs to 18 residues. Germline V gives CDR1 WNHNN, CDR2 SYGVQD (reference sequence). The V gene end was trimmed by 6 bases and the J gene end by 7 bases; junction bases not matched to a gene: 15. The CDR3 spells CASSGTLELAGGGGELFF. As DNA, the CDR3 is TGCGCCAGCAGCGGTACCTTGGAACTAGCGGGAGGAGGCGGGGAGCTGTTTTTT.

The genes are TRBV28 and TRBJ1-2, with TRBD1 as a possible D gene (6 bases). The CDR3 length is 13 residues. From germline, CDR1 is MDHEN and CDR2 SYDVKM. Between the trimmed V and J ends, which lost 5 bases and 4 bases, there was a span of 11 bases. The CDR3 protein is CASSIPGAYGYTF. DNA of the CDR3: TGTGCCAGCAGTATCCCAGGGGCCTATGGCTACACCTTC.

This rearrangement joins TRBV11-2 to TRBJ1-2; D gene uncertain. V lost 4 bases to trimming and J lost 7 bases, with 13 bases between them. CDR3 length: 13 amino acids. CDR1 and CDR2 (germline): SGHAT, FQNNGV. The CDR3 loop reads CASSSALGFGYTF. As DNA, the CDR3 is TGTGCCAGCAGCTCCGCTCTGGGCTTTGGCTACACCTTC. The variable domain in full, completed from reference TRBV11-2 and TRBJ1-2, reads EAGVAQSPRYKIIEKRQSVAFWCNPISGHATLYWYQQILGQGPKLLIQFQNNGVVDDSQLPKDRFSAERLKGVDSTLKIQPAKLEDSAVYLCASSSALGFGYTFGSGTRLTVV.

Here the CDR3 reads CASSGTGEDSYEQYF. The CDR3 DNA follows: TGTGCCAGCAGCGGGACAGGTGAGGACTCCTACGAGCAGTACTTC. This chain links TRBV6-6 with TRBJ2-7, with TRBD1 matching over 8 bases. CDR3 size: 15 residues. CDR1 MNHNY and CDR2 SVGAGI come from the germline V gene (reference sequence). With V trimmed by 6 bases and J by 0 bases, 7 bases remained unmatched.

The V call is TRBV19, the J call TRBJ1-1; weak D call: TRBD1 (5 bases). The ends were cut back, 9 bases at V and 1 base at J, with 24 bases in the middle. The CDR3 covers 17 residues. Germline-derived CDR1 and CDR2 are LNHDA and SQIVND (reference sequence). CDR3: CASTNTTGGHRNTEAFF. CDR3 DNA sequence: TGTGCCAGCACCAACACAACGGGGGGTCATCGGAACACTGAAGCTTTCTTT.

This chain connects TRBV5-1 to TRBJ1-2, with a weak D call TRBD1 (5 bases). V lost 4 bases, J lost 5 bases, and 15 bases lay in between. Germline assignment: CDR1 SGHRS and CDR2 YFSETQ. The length of the CDR3 is 14 residues. As DNA, the CDR3 is TGCGCCAGCAGCATCCAGCTGGGGGGGTATGGCTACACCTTC. Residues: CASSIQLGGYGYTF.

The chain is built from TRBV21-1 and TRBJ2-7; TRBD1, the table's D call, was not compared with the DNA. TRBV21-1 represents a pseudogene. The CDR3 sequence is 14 residues long. The CDR3: CASSNSGMPYEQYF. The CDR3 nucleotides are TGTGCCAGCAGCAATTCAGGGATGCCCTACGAGCAGTACTTC.

V gene TRBV18 combines with J gene TRBJ2-7; 8 bases line up with TRBD1. Germline V gene data show CDR1 as KGHSH and CDR2 as LQKENI. With 4 bases clipped from V and 6 bases from J, the junction kept 8 bases outside the gene matches. The CDR3 consists of 14 residues. CDR3 DNA: TGTGCCAGCTCACAAATAGACAGGGGAGGCGAGCAGTACTTC. It encodes CASSQIDRGGEQYF.

The V call is TRBV6-6, the J call TRBJ2-7, with D uncertain. This CDR3 has 16 residues. With 4 bases removed from V and 6 bases from J, the gap between germline ends came to 22 bases. CDR1 and CDR2 from the germline V gene are MNHNY and SVGAGI (reference sequence). In DNA, the CDR3 is TGTGCCAGCAGTTCCATCAAATCAGGTACTTACGGCGAGCAGTACTTC. As protein: CASSSIKSGTYGEQYF.

The chain carries TRBV6-4 and TRBJ1-5; D unclear. CDR1 MRHNA and CDR2 SNTAGT come from the germline V gene. The V gene lost 2 bases and the J gene lost 5 bases, with 10 bases spanning the gap. The CDR3 covers 14 residues. The DNA of the CDR3 is TGTGCCAGCAGTGACGTTTTTCCGGATCAGCCCCAGCATTTT. Residues: CASSDVFPDQPQHF.

The CDR3 DNA reads as TGTGCCACCGGTACCGCGGGGCATACTAATGAAAAACTGTTTTTT. Protein: CATGTAGHTNEKLFF. This sequence joins TRBV10-3 and TRBJ1-4; D perhaps matches TRBD1 (5 bases). Germline V gene data show CDR1 as ENHRY and CDR2 as SYGVKD. The CDR3 is made up of 15 amino acids. Trimming left V 10 bases short and J 2 bases short, with 17 bases between.

The rearrangement joins TRBV27 to TRBJ2-5; tentative D call: TRBD2 (6 bases). Trimming left V 2 bases short and J 4 bases short, with 14 bases between. This CDR3 has 15 residues. Germline V gene data show CDR1 as MNHEY and CDR2 as SMNVEV (reference sequence). This CDR3 is CASSLVPAGGETQYF. DNA for the CDR3: TGTGCCAGCAGTTTAGTCCCAGCGGGTGGAGAGACCCAGTACTTC.

The rearrangement uses TRBV9 and TRBJ2-3, with a tentative D call TRBD2 (5 bases). V was cut by 0 bases and J by 1 base, with 15 bases left in between. There are 17 residues in the CDR3. Looked up from germline, CDR1 is SGDLS and CDR2 is YYNGEE. Written as DNA, the CDR3 is TGTGCCAGCAGCGTAGGGAGGACGGTTCGCGGCACAGATACGCAGTATTTT. It translates to CASSVGRTVRGTDTQYF.

In DNA form, the CDR3 reads TGTGCCAGCAGTGAAGTTGTTGGATTCTCTAGACGTACCCAAGAGACCCAGTACTTC. It translates to CASSEVVGFSRRTQETQYF. The chain combines TRBV2 with TRBJ2-5, with D unresolved. Deletions cut 1 base from V and 1 base from J, with 22 bases between. The CDR3 has 19 amino acids. The germline gives CDR1 SNHLY, CDR2 FYNNEI.

J is TRBJ2-7 and V is TRBV19, with 10 bases that match TRBD1. The junction had 7 bases not matched to a gene; V was cut back by 3 bases and J by 5 bases. The germline gives CDR1 LNHDA, CDR2 SQIVND (reference sequence). The CDR3 runs 15 residues. The CDR3: CASSILGTGENEQYF. The CDR3 DNA is TGTGCCAGTAGTATTCTGGGGACAGGGGAGAACGAGCAGTACTTC.

This clone was found once. The chain combines TRBV7-9 with TRBJ2-1, with D perhaps matching TRBD2 (5 bases). Germline CDR1 reads SEHNR; CDR2 reads FQNEAQ (reference sequence). V was trimmed by 5 bases and J by 4 bases, leaving 12 bases between them. The CDR3 has 14 residues. This CDR3 is CASSPSRRYNEQFF. The CDR3 region has the DNA TGTGCCAGCAGCCCATCGAGGAGGTACAATGAGCAGTTCTTC. The complete variable domain, with remaining parts taken from reference TRBV7-9 and TRBJ2-1, reads DTGVSQNPRHKITKRGQNVTFRCDPISEHNRLYWYRQTLGQGPEFLTYFQNEAQLEKSRLLSDRFSAERPKGSFSTLEIQRTEQGDSAMYLCASSPSRRYNEQFFGPGTRLTVL.